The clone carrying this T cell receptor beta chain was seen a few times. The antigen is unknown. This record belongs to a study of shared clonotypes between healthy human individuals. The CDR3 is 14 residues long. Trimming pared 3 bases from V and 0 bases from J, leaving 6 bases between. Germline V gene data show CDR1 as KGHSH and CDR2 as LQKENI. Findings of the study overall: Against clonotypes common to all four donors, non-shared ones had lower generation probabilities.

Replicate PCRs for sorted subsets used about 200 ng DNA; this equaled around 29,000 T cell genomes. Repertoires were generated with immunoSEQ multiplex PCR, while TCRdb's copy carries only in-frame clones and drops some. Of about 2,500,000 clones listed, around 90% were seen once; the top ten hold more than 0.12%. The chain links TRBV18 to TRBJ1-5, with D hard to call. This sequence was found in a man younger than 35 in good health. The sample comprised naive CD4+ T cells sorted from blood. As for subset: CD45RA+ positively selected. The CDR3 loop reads CASSPDLSNQPQHF. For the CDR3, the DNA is TGTGCCAGCTCACCCGACCTTAGCAATCAGCCCCAGCATTTT.